The rows below give T cell receptor beta chains drawn from one sample of a study of CD8 T cells in Susac syndrome. A single record per CDR3 protein comes from TCRdb applying MiXCR to the immunoSEQ multiplex PCR reads. The repertoire has some 300,000 distinct CDR3 sequences, 65% to 90% of them found once; the top ten carry approximately 0.2%. Material for sequencing was CD8+ T cells from PBMCs. All receptors come from a human donor with multiple sclerosis. Both conserved end residues are part of each CDR3. Each record gives: J gene, D gene, V gene, clone size, CDR3 DNA, CDR3 protein. A D gene is named only where the DNA matches it firmly. Rows give clone size only sometimes, using once, few, many, or a class for an expanded clone.

TRBJ2-2 | . | TRBV5-6 | . | TGTGCCAGCAGCTCTCAGCCCGGGGAGCTGTTTTTT | CASSSQPGELFF
TRBJ2-5 | TRBD1 | TRBV4-3 | . | TGCGCCAGCAGCCAAGATCTGGACAGGGGAGAGACCCAGTACTTC | CASSQDLDRGETQYF
TRBJ1-2 | . | TRBV7-9 | . | TGTGCCAGCAGCGCGACGCCAGGGAACTATGGCTACACCTTC | CASSATPGNYGYTF
TRBJ2-5 | TRBD1 | TRBV5-6 | . | TGTGCCAGCAGCACCCGGGACAGCTTCCAAGAGACCCAGTACTTC | CASSTRDSFQETQYF
TRBJ2-3 | . | TRBV7-9 | . | TGTGCCAGCAGCTTAGGCATCTTCCCAGATACGCAGTATTTT | CASSLGIFPDTQYF
TRBJ2-5 | . | TRBV14 | . | TGTGCCAGCAGCCAGATGCTAGCGAGAGGCGAGACCCAGTACTTC | CASSQMLARGETQYF
TRBJ2-3 | . | TRBV27 | . | TGTGCCAGCAGTTTATATGGCGGGAATGTAGATACGCAGTATTTT | CASSLYGGNVDTQYF
TRBJ2-7 | . | TRBV6-1 | . | TGTGCCAGCAGGAAGGGGGTGAATTTCTCCTACGAGCAGTACTTC | CASRKGVNFSYEQYF
TRBJ1-1 | . | TRBV28 | . | TGTGCCAGCAGTTTAAGGACACCGATGAACACTGAAGCTTTCTTT | CASSLRTPMNTEAFF
TRBJ2-3 | . | TRBV20-1 | . | TGCAGTGCTAGAGTTGGTCCGGATACGCAGTATTTT | CSARVGPDTQYF
TRBJ2-2 | . | TRBV19 | . | TGTGCCAGCCTGGTCCCAACCGGGGAGCTGTTTTTT | CASLVPTGELFF
TRBJ2-7 | TRBD2 | TRBV29-1 | . | TGCAGCGTCAAGACTAGCGGGGAGCAGTACTTC | CSVKTSGEQYF
TRBJ2-1 | . | TRBV19 | . | TGTGCCAGTAGTATGGGTAGGTTGATTGAGCAGTTCTTC | CASSMGRLIEQFF
TRBJ2-3 | . | TRBV5-1 | few | TGCGCCAGCAGCTTGCAGGGTCGGGCGGCAGATACGCAGTATTTT | CASSLQGRAADTQYF
TRBJ2-1 | TRBD1 | TRBV4-3 | . | TGCGCCAGCAGCCATCCCGGACAGGCTGAGCAGTTCTTC | CASSHPGQAEQFF
TRBJ2-5 | TRBD2 | TRBV6-1 | . | TGTGCCTCAAGGGTTGGACTAGCTTCAGGAGAGACCCAGTACTTC | CASRVGLASGETQYF
TRBJ2-3 | . | TRBV14 | . | TGTGCCAGCAGGGTTACAGATACGCAGTATTTT | CASRVTDTQYF
TRBJ1-1 | . | TRBV29-1 | . | TGCAGCGTTGTCCGAGGGGGATTGGAAATTGAAGCTTTCTTT | CSVVRGGLEIEAFF
TRBJ2-7 | . | TRBV6-5 | . | TGTGCCAGCCACGGGTGGGATCGGGAGACGTACTTC | CASHGWDRETYF
TRBJ1-1 | . | TRBV4-3 | . | TGCGCCAGCAGCCGTCATGGCGGGGGATCGACTGAAGCTTTCTTT | CASSRHGGGSTEAFF